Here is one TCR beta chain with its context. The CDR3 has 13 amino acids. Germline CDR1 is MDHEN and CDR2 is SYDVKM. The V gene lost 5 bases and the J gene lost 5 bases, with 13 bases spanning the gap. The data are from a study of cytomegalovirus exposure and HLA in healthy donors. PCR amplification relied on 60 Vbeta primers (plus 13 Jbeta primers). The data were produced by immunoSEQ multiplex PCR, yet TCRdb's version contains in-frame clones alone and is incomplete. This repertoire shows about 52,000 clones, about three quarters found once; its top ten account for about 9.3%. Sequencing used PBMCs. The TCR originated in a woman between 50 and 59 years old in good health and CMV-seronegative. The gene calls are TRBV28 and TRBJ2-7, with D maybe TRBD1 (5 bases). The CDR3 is CASSPGGADEQYF. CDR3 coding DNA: TGTGCCAGCAGTCCAGGTGGGGCCGACGAGCAGTACTTC.